This T cell receptor beta chain was sequenced in a study of blood T cell repertoires in COVID-19. At the level of the study: COVID-19 samples, acute and convalescent, were from the United States, Italy and Spain. T cells, B-cell-depleted T cells, or PBMCs supplied cDNA or gDNA.

Trimming removed 1 base from V and 0 bases from J, with 6 bases in between. Germline lookup yields CDR1 SGHAT and CDR2 FQNNGV. The CDR3 covers 14 residues. Methods used by the authors: Estimation of nucleated cell counts was performed using reference gene primer amplification. Clones were sequenced by immunoSEQ multiplex PCR, and TCRdb holds only the in-frame ones, with some missing. V and J calls and clone size are copied from that table; D and trimming were computed from the DNA. The top ten hold less than 8% of the sample, which has roughly 67,000 clones, roughly 83% seen once. This receptor was obtained from a woman aged 55 to 70 with acute or convalescent COVID-19. The sequenced material came from peripheral blood. The rearrangement links TRBV11-2 to TRBJ1-1; no clear D. The CDR3 coding sequence is TGTGCCAGCAGCTTAGCCCAGATGAACACTGAAGCTTTCTTT. The encoded protein is CASSLAQMNTEAFF.